Sequencing of this T cell receptor beta chain was carried out in a study of CD8 T cells in ankylosing spondylitis. Whole-study findings and limits: Before this, some motif variants had been reported in reactive arthritis synovial fluid and blood. Those disease-linked clones were CD8+; they were also relatively rare in peripheral blood.

Germline lookup yields CDR1 WSHSY and CDR2 SAAADI. The V end lost 6 bases, the J end lost 1 base, and 9 bases lay between the germline ends. The CDR3 length is 13 residues. Regarding this clonotype: Its antigen is currently unknown.

For TCR beta, libraries came from quantitative 5'-RACE with molecular barcodes. TCRdb analysed the 5' RACE reads with MiXCR anew, one entry per CDR3 protein. The sample has about 360,000 distinct CDR3 sequences, 20% to 25% seen once. The sequenced sample consisted of blood, either unsorted or a sorted T cell fraction (not recorded which). The chain combines TRBV10-2 with TRBJ2-5, with D maybe TRBD2 (5 bases). The clonotype comes from a male donor with ankylosing spondylitis or in good health (not recorded which). This CDR3 reads CASRDWVQETQYF. The CDR3 DNA is TGCGCCAGCAGGGACTGGGTCCAAGAGACCCAGTACTTC.